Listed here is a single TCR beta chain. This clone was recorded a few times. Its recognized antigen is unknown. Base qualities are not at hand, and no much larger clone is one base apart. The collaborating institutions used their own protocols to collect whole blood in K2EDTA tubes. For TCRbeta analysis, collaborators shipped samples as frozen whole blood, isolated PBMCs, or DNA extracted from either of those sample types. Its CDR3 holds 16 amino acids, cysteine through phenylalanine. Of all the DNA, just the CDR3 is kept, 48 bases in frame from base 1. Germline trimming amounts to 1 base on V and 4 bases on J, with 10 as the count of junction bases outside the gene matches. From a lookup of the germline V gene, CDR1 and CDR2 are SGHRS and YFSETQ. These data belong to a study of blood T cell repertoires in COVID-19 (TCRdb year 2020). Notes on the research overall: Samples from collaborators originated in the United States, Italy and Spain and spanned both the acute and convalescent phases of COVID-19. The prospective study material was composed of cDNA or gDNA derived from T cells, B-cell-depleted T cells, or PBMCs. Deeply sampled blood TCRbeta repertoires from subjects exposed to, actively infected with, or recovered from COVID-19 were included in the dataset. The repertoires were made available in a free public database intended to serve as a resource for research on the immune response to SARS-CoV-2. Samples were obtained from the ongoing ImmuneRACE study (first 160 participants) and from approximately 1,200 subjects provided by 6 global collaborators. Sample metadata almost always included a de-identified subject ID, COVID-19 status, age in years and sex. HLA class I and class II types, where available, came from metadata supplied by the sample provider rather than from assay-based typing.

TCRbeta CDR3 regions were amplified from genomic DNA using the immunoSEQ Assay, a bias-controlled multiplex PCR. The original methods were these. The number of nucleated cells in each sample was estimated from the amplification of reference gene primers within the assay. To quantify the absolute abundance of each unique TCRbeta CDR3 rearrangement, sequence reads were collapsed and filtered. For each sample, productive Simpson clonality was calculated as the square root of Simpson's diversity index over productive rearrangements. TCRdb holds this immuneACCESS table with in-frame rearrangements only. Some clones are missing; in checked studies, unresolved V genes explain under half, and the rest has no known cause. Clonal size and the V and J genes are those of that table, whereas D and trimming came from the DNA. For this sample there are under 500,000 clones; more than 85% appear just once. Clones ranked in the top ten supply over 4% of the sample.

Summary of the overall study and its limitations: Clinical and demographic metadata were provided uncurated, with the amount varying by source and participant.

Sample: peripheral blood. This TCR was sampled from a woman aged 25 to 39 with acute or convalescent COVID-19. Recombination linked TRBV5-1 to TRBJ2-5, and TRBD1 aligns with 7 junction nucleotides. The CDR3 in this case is CASSLPALAGGETQYF. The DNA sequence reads TGCGCCAGCAGCTTGCCCGCGTTGGCAGGGGGAGAGACCCAGTACTTC.